The T cell receptor beta chain described here comes from a study of shared clonotypes between healthy human individuals. As for the study in general: Three CD4 naive, three CD4 memory, two CD8 naive and one CD8 memory plate were used per donor. Study results and caveats: Across subsets, estimated richness was generally greater for naive than for memory populations.

Points on this clone: Its target is not known.

Germline values: CDR1 LNHDA, CDR2 SQIVND (reference sequence). The CDR3 has 11 amino acids. Trimming took 2 bases from V and 8 from J, leaving 6 bases between them. Repertoires were generated with immunoSEQ multiplex PCR, while TCRdb's copy carries only in-frame clones and drops some. This sample has approximately 650,000 clones, with 95% to 96% found just once. Positive CCR7 selection of CD45RO-negative cells yielded the naive CD8 cells, and terminally differentiated effector memory CD45RA+ cells were excluded. Healthy HIV-negative adults with no recent acute infections or vaccinations were recruited as donors.

The rearrangement uses TRBV19 and TRBJ1-2; D is undetermined. The clonotype comes from a woman under 40 in good health. Sample: naive CD8+ T cells sorted from blood. CDR3 protein: CASSISGGYTF. DNA of the CDR3: TGTGCCAGTAGTATATCTGGCGGCTACACCTTC.